This T cell receptor (beta chain) is drawn from a study of control samples from healthy donors and cancer patients. Germline CDR1 reads MNHNS; CDR2 reads SASEGT. V was cut by 1 base and J by 4 bases, with 12 bases left in between. CDR3 length: 15 amino acids. Libraries were prepared by immunoSEQ multiplex PCR; TCRdb keeps only in-frame clonotypes and omits some of them. The sample carries about 75,000 clones, around 94% recorded once. This chain links TRBV6-1 with TRBJ2-3; D ambiguous. The TCR was taken from a woman aged 40 to 50 in good health. Sequencing used blood. Here the CDR3 DNA reads TGTGCCAGCAGTGAAGAACGAGGCGGATCAGATACGCAGTATTTT. This sequence encodes CASSEERGGSDTQYF.